This T cell receptor (beta chain) is drawn from a study of control samples from healthy donors and cancer patients. Some clones are missing from TCRdb's copy, which holds only in-frame ones; the method was immunoSEQ multiplex PCR. The repertoire holds about 150,000 clones, with 93% as singletons. The CDR3 contains 14 residues. In germline, CDR1 is LGHDT, CDR2 YNNKEL (reference sequence). V was pared by 0 bases and J by 2 bases, with 7 bases between. The sequence came from a man aged 45-65 years in good health. The sequencing sample was made of blood. The chain employs TRBV3-1 (or the pseudogene TRBV3-2) and TRBJ1-2; D is possibly TRBD1 (5 bases). CDR3 region: CASSQDAGNYGYTF. The CDR3 DNA reads as TGTGCCAGCAGCCAAGATGCAGGGAACTATGGCTACACCTTC.